These T cell receptor beta chains were read from a single sample in a study of T-cell memory formation after mild COVID-19. TCRdb re-derived calls from the 5' RACE reads in MiXCR, one entry per CDR3 protein. Of about 200,000 distinct CDR3 sequences listed, 9.5% are singletons. Sample: PBMCs or a T cell subset sorted from them (not recorded which). The receptor source for this set is a young man who had mild COVID-19 (a few samples of this study predate the infection). Cell type and time point are not known. The CDR3 runs from the conserved cysteine through the conserved F or W. Each record gives: clone size, V gene, D gene, J gene, CDR3 protein, CDR3 DNA. The D gene is left open where the match is weak. Rows give clone size only sometimes, using once, few, many, or a class for an expanded clone.

clone_size: many; v_call: TRBV7-7; d_call: -; j_call: TRBJ2-1; cdr3_aa: CASSTGQRSYNEQFF; cdr3_nt: TGTGCTAGCAGCACCGGACAGCGCTCCTACAATGAGCAGTTCTTC
clone_size: -; v_call: TRBV5-1; d_call: -; j_call: TRBJ1-6; cdr3_aa: CASSLAQGTYNSPLHF; cdr3_nt: TGCGCCAGCAGCTTGGCTCAGGGAACCTATAATTCACCCCTCCACTTT
clone_size: few; v_call: TRBV6-2/TRBV6-3; d_call: -; j_call: TRBJ1-3; cdr3_aa: CASSRTPGHSGNTIYF; cdr3_nt: TGTGCCAGCAGTAGAACTCCGGGACACTCTGGAAACACCATATATTTT
clone_size: -; v_call: TRBV12-3/TRBV12-4; d_call: TRBD2; j_call: TRBJ2-5; cdr3_aa: CASSPGGPGQETQYF; cdr3_nt: TGTGCCAGCAGCCCGGGGGGGCCGGGGCAAGAGACCCAGTACTTC
clone_size: once; v_call: TRBV5-1; d_call: TRBD2; j_call: TRBJ2-3; cdr3_aa: CASSFIAGTDTQYF; cdr3_nt: TGCGCCAGCAGCTTCATAGCGGGGACAGATACGCAGTATTTT
clone_size: -; v_call: TRBV6-5; d_call: -; j_call: TRBJ1-6; cdr3_aa: CASSSDRYFDNSPLHF; cdr3_nt: TGTGCCAGCAGTTCCGACAGGTACTTCGATAATTCACCCCTCCACTTT
clone_size: -; v_call: TRBV20-1; d_call: TRBD1; j_call: TRBJ1-2; cdr3_aa: CSAREQGQGSGYTF; cdr3_nt: TGCAGTGCTAGAGAGCAGGGACAGGGTTCTGGCTACACCTTC
clone_size: few; v_call: TRBV5-5; d_call: -; j_call: TRBJ1-2; cdr3_aa: CASSVGGVGYGYTF; cdr3_nt: TGTGCCAGCAGCGTTGGAGGGGTAGGCTATGGCTACACCTTC
clone_size: -; v_call: TRBV4-1; d_call: -; j_call: TRBJ2-1; cdr3_aa: CASSQVLRRAYNEQFF; cdr3_nt: TGCGCCAGCAGCCAAGTCCTCAGGAGAGCCTACAATGAGCAGTTCTTC
clone_size: few; v_call: TRBV7-9; d_call: TRBD1; j_call: TRBJ1-5; cdr3_aa: CASSLGQGRGNQPQHF; cdr3_nt: TGTGCCAGCAGCTTGGGACAGGGTCGTGGCAATCAGCCCCAGCATTTT
clone_size: -; v_call: TRBV2; d_call: -; j_call: TRBJ2-7; cdr3_aa: CASSAPRRWVYEQYF; cdr3_nt: TGTGCCAGCAGTGCCCCGAGGCGGTGGGTCTACGAGCAGTACTTC
clone_size: -; v_call: TRBV5-3; d_call: TRBD2; j_call: TRBJ2-3; cdr3_aa: CARSSAEVAGSTDTQYF; cdr3_nt: TGTGCCAGAAGCTCCGCCGAGGTAGCGGGGTCCACAGATACGCAGTATTTT
clone_size: many; v_call: TRBV28; d_call: TRBD1; j_call: TRBJ1-1; cdr3_aa: CASTPTGADTEAFF; cdr3_nt: TGTGCCAGCACCCCGACAGGGGCGGACACTGAAGCTTTCTTT
clone_size: few; v_call: TRBV6-5; d_call: TRBD1; j_call: TRBJ1-1; cdr3_aa: CASGGTALNTEAFF; cdr3_nt: TGTGCCAGCGGTGGGACAGCCTTAAACACTGAAGCTTTCTTT
clone_size: many; v_call: TRBV5-6; d_call: -; j_call: TRBJ1-1; cdr3_aa: CASVRGRGTEAFF; cdr3_nt: TGTGCCAGCGTAAGAGGGAGGGGCACTGAAGCTTTCTTT
clone_size: few; v_call: TRBV20-1; d_call: -; j_call: TRBJ2-5; cdr3_aa: CSAVTGGKETQYF; cdr3_nt: TGCAGTGCTGTTACAGGTGGGAAGGAGACCCAGTACTTC
clone_size: many; v_call: TRBV12-3/TRBV12-4; d_call: -; j_call: TRBJ1-5; cdr3_aa: CASSLWGQPQHF; cdr3_nt: TGTGCCAGCAGTTTATGGGGACAGCCCCAGCATTTT
clone_size: few; v_call: TRBV5-1; d_call: -; j_call: TRBJ2-3; cdr3_aa: CAGRDGSTDTQYF; cdr3_nt: TGCGCCGGTCGGGACGGTAGCACAGATACGCAGTATTTT
clone_size: -; v_call: TRBV20-1; d_call: -; j_call: TRBJ2-5; cdr3_aa: CSATNPDSQETQYF; cdr3_nt: TGCAGTGCTACAAACCCGGACAGTCAAGAGACCCAGTACTTC
clone_size: few; v_call: TRBV12-5; d_call: TRBD1; j_call: TRBJ1-2; cdr3_aa: CASGLGGTGAGYTF; cdr3_nt: TGTGCTAGTGGTTTGGGGGGGACAGGGGCTGGCTACACCTTC
clone_size: few; v_call: TRBV24-1; d_call: -; j_call: TRBJ1-5; cdr3_aa: CATSDNKIQPQHF; cdr3_nt: TGTGCCACCAGTGATAATAAAATCCAGCCCCAGCATTTT
clone_size: many; v_call: TRBV6-2/TRBV6-3; d_call: TRBD1; j_call: TRBJ1-5; cdr3_aa: CASSEAGTGNYQPQHF; cdr3_nt: TGTGCCAGCAGCGAGGCCGGGACAGGGAATTATCAGCCCCAGCATTTT
clone_size: many; v_call: TRBV5-1; d_call: -; j_call: TRBJ1-1; cdr3_aa: CASSLADRFTGAFF; cdr3_nt: TGCGCCAGCAGCTTGGCCGACCGGTTCACTGGAGCTTTCTTT
clone_size: -; v_call: TRBV5-1; d_call: TRBD2; j_call: TRBJ2-7; cdr3_aa: CASRSSGVSYEQYF; cdr3_nt: TGCGCCAGCAGGAGTAGCGGGGTTTCCTACGAGCAGTACTTC
clone_size: -; v_call: TRBV14; d_call: -; j_call: TRBJ1-4; cdr3_aa: CASKLGTNEKLFF; cdr3_nt: TGTGCCAGCAAACTAGGCACTAATGAAAAACTGTTTTTT
clone_size: few; v_call: TRBV7-2; d_call: -; j_call: TRBJ1-6; cdr3_aa: CASSRSPISPLHF; cdr3_nt: TGTGCCAGCAGCCGAAGCCCCATTTCACCCCTCCACTTT
clone_size: -; v_call: TRBV6-1; d_call: -; j_call: TRBJ2-3; cdr3_aa: CASRWGAGDTQYF; cdr3_nt: TGTGCCAGCAGGTGGGGCGCTGGGGATACGCAGTATTTT
clone_size: -; v_call: TRBV25-1; d_call: -; j_call: TRBJ1-2; cdr3_aa: CASSGGGSVGYTF; cdr3_nt: TGTGCCAGCTCCGGGGGAGGGTCGGTTGGCTACACCTTC
clone_size: few; v_call: TRBV4-2; d_call: -; j_call: TRBJ1-4; cdr3_aa: CASSPGGGREKLFF; cdr3_nt: TGTGCCAGCAGCCCGGGGGGCGGACGAGAAAAACTGTTTTTT
clone_size: few; v_call: TRBV28; d_call: -; j_call: TRBJ2-1; cdr3_aa: CASSLYEQFF; cdr3_nt: TGTGCCAGCAGTTTATATGAGCAGTTCTTC
clone_size: few; v_call: TRBV20-1; d_call: TRBD2; j_call: TRBJ2-5; cdr3_aa: CSALLGGAHETQYF; cdr3_nt: TGCAGTGCCCTACTCGGGGGGGCCCACGAGACCCAGTACTTC
clone_size: -; v_call: TRBV4-3; d_call: TRBD2; j_call: TRBJ2-3; cdr3_aa: CASSQDRASGGFEYTQYF; cdr3_nt: TGCGCCAGCAGCCAAGATAGAGCTAGCGGGGGCTTTGAGTATACGCAGTATTTT
clone_size: many; v_call: TRBV5-1; d_call: -; j_call: TRBJ1-4; cdr3_aa: CASSDGRVNEKLFF; cdr3_nt: TGCGCCAGCAGCGACGGGAGAGTCAATGAAAAACTGTTTTTT
clone_size: few; v_call: TRBV4-3; d_call: TRBD1; j_call: TRBJ1-6; cdr3_aa: CASSQVRGTVNSPLHF; cdr3_nt: TGCGCCAGCAGCCAAGTACGGGGGACAGTAAATTCACCCCTCCACTTT
clone_size: few; v_call: TRBV20-1; d_call: TRBD2; j_call: TRBJ2-5; cdr3_aa: CSAPPASGGQETQYF; cdr3_nt: TGCAGTGCCCCGCCGGCTAGCGGGGGCCAAGAGACCCAGTACTTC
clone_size: -; v_call: TRBV20-1; d_call: -; j_call: TRBJ2-7; cdr3_aa: CSARTLAASSYEQYF; cdr3_nt: TGCAGTGCCCGGACCTTAGCGGCTAGCTCCTACGAGCAGTACTTC
clone_size: -; v_call: TRBV20-1; d_call: TRBD2; j_call: TRBJ2-3; cdr3_aa: CSAPRLAGDTDTQYF; cdr3_nt: TGCAGTGCTCCACGACTAGCGGGGGACACAGATACGCAGTATTTT
clone_size: few; v_call: TRBV28; d_call: TRBD2; j_call: TRBJ2-5; cdr3_aa: CAILGGDKETQYF; cdr3_nt: TGTGCCATCCTCGGGGGGGACAAAGAGACCCAGTACTTC
clone_size: many; v_call: TRBV10-2; d_call: TRBD1; j_call: TRBJ2-1; cdr3_aa: CASSGRQGEIEQFF; cdr3_nt: TGCGCCAGCAGTGGGAGACAGGGGGAGATTGAGCAGTTCTTC
clone_size: -; v_call: TRBV7-2; d_call: TRBD1; j_call: TRBJ1-5; cdr3_aa: CASSWDSYNQPQHF; cdr3_nt: TGTGCCAGCAGCTGGGACAGCTATAATCAGCCCCAGCATTTT
clone_size: many; v_call: TRBV9; d_call: TRBD1; j_call: TRBJ1-5; cdr3_aa: CASSSGQSNQPQHF; cdr3_nt: TGTGCCAGCAGCTCGGGACAGAGCAATCAGCCCCAGCATTTT